Listed below are T cell receptor beta chains from one sample, sequenced in a study of regulatory T cells in long-lasting Graves disease. TCRdb called the multiplex PCR reads again in MiXCR, with one record for every CDR3 protein. The table records approximately 210,000 distinct CDR3 sequences, around 20% of them present only once. The material was peripheral blood mononuclear cells (PBMCs), obtained at new diagnosis, from a patient treated with antithyroid drugs. Receptors originate from a female donor with Graves disease. Both conserved end residues are part of each CDR3. The D gene is left open where the match is weak. Rows give clone size only sometimes, using once, few, many, or a class for an expanded clone.

d_call j_call v_call clone_size cdr3_aa cdr3_nt
- TRBJ2-7 TRBV6-1 - CASTRYKQGSYEQYF TGTGCCAGCACCAGATATAAACAGGGTTCCTACGAGCAGTACTTC
- TRBJ2-5 TRBV20-1 many CSARAGTHATIQETQYF TGCAGTGCTAGGGCCGGGACTCACGCTACCATACAAGAGACCCAGTACTTC
TRBD2 TRBJ2-1 TRBV11-2 many CASSLGLAGAAFF TGTGCCAGCAGCTTAGGACTAGCGGGAGCCGCGTTCTTC
- TRBJ2-1 TRBV3-1 many CASSQGDHSYNEQFF TGTGCCAGCAGCCAAGGGGACCACTCCTACAATGAGCAGTTCTTC
TRBD2 TRBJ2-3 TRBV6-5 - CASSYLTSGTGTDTQYF TGTGCCAGCAGTTACCTGACTAGCGGGACCGGTACAGATACGCAGTATTTT
- TRBJ2-2 TRBV15 many CATSRASGTGELFF TGTGCCACCAGCAGAGCGTCGGGCACCGGGGAGCTGTTTTTT
TRBD2 TRBJ2-3 TRBV20-1 few CSALAGASTDTQYF TGCAGTGCTCTAGCGGGAGCTAGCACAGATACGCAGTATTTT
- TRBJ1-4 TRBV18 few CASSPRQEYEKLFF TGTGCCAGCTCACCACGACAGGAATATGAAAAACTGTTTTTT
- TRBJ2-1 TRBV28 many CASSLGRPARMFF TGTGCCAGCAGTTTAGGCCGTCCGGCCCGGATGTTCTTC
- TRBJ2-4 TRBV28 few CASSFGGTNIQYF TGTGCCAGCAGTTTTGGGGGAACAAACATTCAGTACTTC
- TRBJ1-3 TRBV3-1 many CASSLKGTAGNTIYF TGTGCCAGCAGCCTAAAAGGGACTGCTGGAAACACCATATATTTT
- TRBJ2-7 TRBV20-1 many CSARDPGAGYEQYF TGCAGTGCTAGAGATCCAGGCGCCGGCTACGAGCAGTACTTC
- TRBJ2-1 TRBV5-1 - CASSPQGTENNEQFF TGCGCCAGCAGCCCACAGGGAACAGAGAATAATGAGCAGTTCTTC
TRBD2 TRBJ2-1 TRBV9 many CASSPFGGLAGANEQFF TGTGCCAGCAGCCCCTTCGGGGGACTAGCGGGAGCTAACGAGCAGTTCTTC
- TRBJ2-1 TRBV6-5 many CASSYPMGEQFF TGTGCCAGCAGTTACCCGATGGGTGAGCAGTTCTTC
- TRBJ2-2 TRBV20-1 - CSASRAVSTGELFF TGCAGTGCTAGCAGAGCCGTGTCCACCGGGGAGCTGTTTTTT
TRBD2 TRBJ2-3 TRBV28 - CASSLGLGVGTDTQYF TGTGCCAGCAGTTTAGGACTAGGTGTTGGTACAGATACGCAGTATTTT
TRBD2 TRBJ2-2 TRBV7-9 many CASSSLWLAGGPNTGELFF TGTGCCAGCAGCTCATTATGGCTAGCGGGAGGCCCGAACACCGGGGAGCTGTTTTTT
- TRBJ1-2 TRBV2 many CASSATSQGGYTF TGTGCCAGCAGTGCAACAAGTCAAGGGGGCTACACCTTC
- TRBJ2-7 TRBV27 many CASSITRGGREQYF TGTGCCAGCAGTATCACTAGGGGGGGGAGGGAGCAGTACTTC
- TRBJ2-3 TRBV3-1 many CASSQEDTQYF TGTGCCAGCAGCCAAGAAGATACGCAGTATTTT
- TRBJ1-3 TRBV30 many CAWSVGLKGNTIYF TGTGCCTGGAGTGTAGGACTTAAAGGAAACACCATATATTTT
- TRBJ1-2 TRBV2 many CASSFLGESRGYTF TGTGCCAGCAGCTTTCTAGGGGAGAGTAGGGGCTACACCTTC
- TRBJ2-7 TRBV30 many CAWSANSYEQYF TGTGCCTGGAGTGCCAACAGCTACGAGCAGTACTTC
TRBD2 TRBJ2-3 TRBV9 many CASSQRTSGITDTQYF TGTGCCAGCAGCCAACGGACTAGCGGGATTACAGATACGCAGTATTTT
- TRBJ1-2 TRBV6-1 many CASSEVLTQRLSYTF TGTGCCAGCAGTGAAGTCCTGACCCAGCGTCTAAGCTACACCTTC
TRBD2 TRBJ2-5 TRBV20-1 many CSAGGELAGSQETQYF TGCAGTGCTGGGGGGGAACTAGCGGGATCTCAAGAGACCCAGTACTTC
- TRBJ2-7 TRBV28 many CASSGTGTTYEQYF TGTGCCAGCAGTGGTACCGGGACCACCTACGAGCAGTACTTC
- TRBJ2-5 TRBV29-1 many CSVTTARVQETQYF TGCAGCGTTACTACGGCCAGGGTACAAGAGACCCAGTACTTC
- TRBJ2-3 TRBV9 few CASSVAADTQYF TGTGCCAGCAGCGTAGCGGCAGATACGCAGTATTTT
TRBD1 TRBJ2-5 TRBV2 - CASSEDRGAGETQYF TGTGCCAGCAGTGAGGACAGGGGCGCCGGGGAGACCCAGTACTTC
- TRBJ1-5 TRBV19 many CASRWAGTGPQHF TGTGCCAGTAGATGGGCAGGGACGGGTCCCCAGCATTTT
TRBD2 TRBJ2-7 TRBV2 many CASGKSGRKQYF TGTGCCAGCGGAAAAAGCGGGAGGAAGCAGTACTTC
- TRBJ1-6 TRBV9 many CASSVNNSPLHF TGTGCCAGCAGCGTTAATAATTCACCCCTCCACTTT
- TRBJ1-2 TRBV19 - CASSIVRVGTKTNYGYTF TGTGCCAGTAGTATAGTTAGGGTTGGGACAAAGACTAACTATGGCTACACCTTC
- TRBJ1-6 TRBV11-3 - CASSSRGREDSPLHF TGTGCCAGCAGCTCGAGGGGCAGGGAGGATTCACCCCTCCACTTT
- TRBJ2-3 TRBV10-3 many CAISSKTSTDTQYF TGTGCCATCAGTTCAAAGACTAGCACAGATACGCAGTATTTT
- TRBJ2-5 TRBV20-1 - CSGWVYGSRQETQYF TGCAGTGGGTGGGTCTATGGAAGCCGCCAAGAGACCCAGTACTTC
- TRBJ2-7 TRBV12-3/TRBV12-4 - CASRPRAGSSYEQYF TGTGCCAGCAGGCCTCGGGCGGGTAGCTCCTACGAGCAGTACTTC
- TRBJ2-2 TRBV6-5 many CASSFGRGYTGELFF TGTGCCAGCAGTTTCGGCAGGGGATACACCGGGGAGCTGTTTTTT
- TRBJ1-1 TRBV29-1 - CSGRRAGRSTEAFF TGCAGCGGGAGAAGGGCAGGGAGGTCCACTGAAGCTTTCTTT
TRBD1 TRBJ1-1 TRBV6-5 many CASSYSNLGTGEIMNTEAFF TGTGCCAGCAGTTACTCAAATCTAGGGACAGGGGAGATAATGAACACTGAAGCTTTCTTT
- TRBJ1-2 TRBV7-8 many CASSFTVNYGYTF TGTGCCAGCAGCTTCACAGTTAACTATGGCTACACCTTC
- TRBJ2-5 TRBV28 many CASSQLQETQYF TGTGCCAGCAGCCAACTCCAAGAGACCCAGTACTTC
- TRBJ1-2 TRBV7-8 many CASSLEYRYGYTF TGTGCCAGCAGCTTAGAGTACAGATATGGCTACACCTTC
- TRBJ1-5 TRBV27 many CASKPGFGNQPQHF TGTGCCAGCAAACCGGGGTTTGGCAATCAGCCCCAGCATTTT
- TRBJ2-2 TRBV7-9 many CASSLGQIANTGELFF TGTGCCAGCAGCTTAGGCCAAATCGCGAACACCGGGGAGCTGTTTTTT
TRBD2 TRBJ2-7 TRBV6-1 - CASKEASGRAYEQYF TGTGCCAGCAAAGAAGCTAGCGGGAGGGCCTACGAGCAGTACTTC
TRBD2 TRBJ2-5 TRBV18 many CASSPPSTLAGRETQYF TGTGCCAGCTCACCACCGAGTACCCTAGCGGGAAGGGAGACCCAGTACTTC
- TRBJ2-4 TRBV6-1 many CASFGDIQYF TGTGCCAGTTTTGGGGACATTCAGTACTTC